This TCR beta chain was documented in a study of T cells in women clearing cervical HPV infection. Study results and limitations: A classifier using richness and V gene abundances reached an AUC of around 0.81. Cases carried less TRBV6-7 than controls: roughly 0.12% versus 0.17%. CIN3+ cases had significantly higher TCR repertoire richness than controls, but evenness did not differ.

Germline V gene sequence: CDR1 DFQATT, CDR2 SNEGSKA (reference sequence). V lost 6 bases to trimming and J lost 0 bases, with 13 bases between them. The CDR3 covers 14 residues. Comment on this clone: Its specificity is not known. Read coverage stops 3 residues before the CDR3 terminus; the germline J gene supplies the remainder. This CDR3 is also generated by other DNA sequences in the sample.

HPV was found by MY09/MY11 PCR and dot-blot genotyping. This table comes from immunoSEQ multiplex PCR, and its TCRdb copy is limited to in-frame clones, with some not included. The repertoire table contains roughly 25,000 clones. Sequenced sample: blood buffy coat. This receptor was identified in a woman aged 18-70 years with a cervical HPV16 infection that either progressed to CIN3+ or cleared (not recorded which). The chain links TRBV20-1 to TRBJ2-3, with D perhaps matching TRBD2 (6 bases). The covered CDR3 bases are TGCAGTGCGAGACTAGTCCCTAGCACAGATACG. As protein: CSARLVPSTDT. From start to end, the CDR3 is CSARLVPSTDTQYF.